The sample holds one count of the clone carrying this TCR beta chain. Source study methods: Counts of nucleated cells, estimated from reference gene primer amplification, were obtained. Generated by immunoSEQ multiplex PCR, the TCRdb table keeps only in-frame clones and is missing some. Clone size and the V and J calls come from that table; the DNA yielded D and trimming. In the table there are about 170,000 clones, 82% of which are singletons. The entry originates in a study of blood T cell repertoires in COVID-19. About the research overall: Material from acute and convalescent COVID-19 was sourced from the United States, Italy and Spain. T cells, B-cell-depleted T cells, or PBMCs provided the cDNA or gDNA that served as material.

Sequencing used peripheral blood. The clonotype originates from a woman aged 70-85 years with acute or convalescent COVID-19.

CDR3 DNA sequence: TGCGCCAGCAGCCGATGGGAGGACTACGAGCAGTACTTC. Translation gives CASSRWEDYEQYF. The chain is built from TRBV4-1 and TRBJ2-7, with a weak D call TRBD2 (6 bases). With 4 bases removed from V and 3 bases from J, the gap between germline ends came to 10 bases. Germline values: CDR1 MGHRA, CDR2 YSYEKL. The CDR3 is made up of 13 amino acids.